Shown below are 14 T cell receptor beta chains from a single sample sequenced in a study of radiation and T cells in renal cell carcinoma. Sequencing was performed with immunoSEQ multiplex PCR; in TCRdb, only in-frame clones are kept and a portion is missing. The sample yields 150,000 to 200,000 clones, about nine tenths seen once. The sample's time point: blood 4 weeks post-SBRT, at nephrectomy. Treatment specified: 15 Gy SBRT to primary tumor, nephrectomy 4 weeks later. The sample here was blood, taken from a patient whose treatment included radiotherapy and nephrectomy. These receptors all stem from a woman between 45 and 65 years old with renal cell carcinoma.

This clone was seen only once. V usage is TRBV18 and J usage is TRBJ2-1, with 15 bases fitting TRBD2. In germline, CDR1 is KGHSH, CDR2 LQKENI. Trimming cost V 6 bases and J 9 bases; bases outside gene matches: 6. The CDR3 consists of 15 residues. This CDR3 is CASSPGLAGGIEQFF. In nucleotides, the CDR3 is TGTGCCAGCTCTCCTGGACTAGCGGGGGGGATTGAGCAGTTCTTC.

Only one count was recorded for this clone. The V call is TRBV14, the J call TRBJ2-5; 11 bases fit TRBD2. Germline V gene sequence: CDR1 SGHDN, CDR2 FVKESK. The CDR3 consists of 18 residues. V shed 1 base, J shed 2 bases, and the junction held 9 bases outside the gene matches. CDR3 nucleotide sequence: TGTGCCAGCAGCCAAGTTTCAGTCCTAGCGGGGGGACAAGAGACCCAGTACTTC. Translating it yields CASSQVSVLAGGQETQYF.

The chain combines TRBV6-5 with TRBJ1-6, with TRBD1 as a possible D gene (6 bases). This CDR3 is built from 14 residues. Trimming stripped 6 bases from V and 9 bases from J, with 15 bases between. Germline CDR1 reads MNHEY; CDR2 reads SVGAGI. As DNA, the CDR3 is TGTGCCAGCAGCTACGGGGGGGCCATTTCACCCCTCCACTTT. Its translation: CASSYGGAISPLHF.

The V and J genes are TRBV18 and TRBJ2-1; the D gene is possibly TRBD2 (5 bases). Trimming removed 5 bases at V and 8 bases at J, with 10 bases between. This CDR3 region has 12 residues. CDR1 KGHSH and CDR2 LQKENI come from the germline V gene. The CDR3 loop is CASSALGDEQFF. The CDR3, as DNA: TGTGCCAGCTCAGCCCTCGGGGATGAGCAGTTCTTC.

The chain uses TRBV7-2 and TRBJ2-7, with 7 nucleotides matching TRBD1. There are 14 residues in the CDR3. Germline lookup yields CDR1 SGHTA and CDR2 FQGNSA. Losses at the gene ends were 3 bases for V and 0 bases for J; bases not matched to a gene: 2. The CDR3 DNA reads TGTGCCAGCAGCTTCCAGGGGGACTCCTACGAGCAGTACTTC. This codes for CASSFQGDSYEQYF.

This clone came up once. V and J are TRBV18 and TRBJ1-2; TRBD1 might be the D (5 bases). CDR3 length: 14 amino acids. The V gene lost 6 bases and the J gene lost 4 bases, with 15 bases spanning the gap. From germline, CDR1 is KGHSH and CDR2 LQKENI. The CDR3 here is CASSLAGTPYGYTF. The CDR3 coding sequence is TGTGCCAGCTCGCTTGCCGGGACGCCCTATGGCTACACCTTC.

The chain is built from TRBV7-9 and TRBJ2-7, with TRBD1 matching over 8 bases. The J segment lost 3 bases and the V segment lost 1 base, leaving 5 bases of the junction unmatched. Germline CDR1 and CDR2: SEHNR and FQNEAQ (reference sequence). The CDR3 is made up of 15 amino acids. The CDR3 nucleotides are TGTGCCAGCAGCTTAGAGGCAGGGGGCGTCTACGAGCAGTACTTC. This encodes CASSLEAGGVYEQYF.

The V gene is TRBV2, the J gene TRBJ1-5, with no clear D. CDR1 is SNHLY, CDR2 FYNNEI, per germline. The germline V and J ends were trimmed by 7 bases and 5 bases, with 12 bases remaining between them. This CDR3 is built from 13 residues. This CDR3 is CASNKGRDQPQHF. CDR3 nucleotides: TGTGCCAGCAATAAGGGTAGGGATCAGCCCCAGCATTTT.

This clone was counted only a few times. This CDR3 is CASSPRGQLTNTEAFF. The CDR3 bases are TGTGCCAGCTCCCCCCGGGGACAGCTGACGAACACTGAAGCTTTCTTT. The chain couples TRBV18 to TRBJ1-1, with 7 bases identical to TRBD1. Germline loops: CDR1 KGHSH, CDR2 LQKENI. The trim removed 6 bases at V and 1 base at J, leaving 11 bases unmatched. The CDR3 has 16 residues.

This sequence joins TRBV19 and TRBJ1-2; D is unclear. V gave up 5 bases and J gave up 3 bases, with 13 bases separating them. The CDR3 has 14 residues. The germline CDR1 and CDR2 sequences are LNHDA and SQIVND (reference sequence). CDR3 DNA sequence: TGTGCCAGTAGTCCGATCGGACTTGACTATGGCTACACCTTC. This translates into CASSPIGLDYGYTF. Using reference TRBV19 and TRBJ1-2 for the parts outside the CDR3, the full variable domain is DGGITQSPKYLFRKEGQNVTLSCEQNLNHDAMYWYRQDPGQGLRLIYYSQIVNDFQKGDIAEGYSVSREKKESFPLTVTSAQKNPTAFYLCASSPIGLDYGYTFGSGTRLTVV.

The J gene is TRBJ2-3, the V gene TRBV6-1, with D unresolved. The CDR3 length is 14 residues. Germline-derived CDR1 and CDR2 are MNHNS and SASEGT. Trimming removed 8 bases from V and 2 bases from J, with 14 bases in between. The CDR3 DNA sequence: TGTGCCAGCCACCGTGGAAGGCCCACAGATACGCAGTATTTT. Amino acid sequence: CASHRGRPTDTQYF.

This chain connects TRBV7-2 to TRBJ1-2, with D unresolved. Trimming removed 1 base from V and 7 bases from J, with 10 bases in between. The CDR3 sequence is 13 residues long. From germline, CDR1 is SGHTA and CDR2 FQGNSA. CDR3 in DNA: TGTGCCAGCAGCTTAGTTCAAGGTTCTGGCTACACCTTC. It yields the protein CASSLVQGSGYTF.

The chain carries TRBV19 and TRBJ1-1, with D hard to call. This CDR3 is 14 amino acids long. Germline CDR1 is LNHDA and CDR2 is SQIVND (reference sequence). V shed 5 bases and J shed 1 base, with 11 bases lying between them. The CDR3 here is CASSLRGPNTEAFF. The CDR3 nucleotides are TGTGCCAGTAGTTTGCGGGGTCCGAACACTGAAGCTTTCTTT.

The chain links TRBV6-5 to TRBJ2-6; D may be TRBD1 (6 bases). Germline CDR1 MNHEY, CDR2 SVGAGI. V was pared by 0 bases and J by 2 bases, with 8 bases between. The CDR3 contains 16 residues. CDR3 protein: CASSYSNRAGANVLTF. The CDR3 DNA follows: TGTGCCAGCAGTTACTCAAACAGGGCTGGGGCCAACGTCCTGACTTTC.